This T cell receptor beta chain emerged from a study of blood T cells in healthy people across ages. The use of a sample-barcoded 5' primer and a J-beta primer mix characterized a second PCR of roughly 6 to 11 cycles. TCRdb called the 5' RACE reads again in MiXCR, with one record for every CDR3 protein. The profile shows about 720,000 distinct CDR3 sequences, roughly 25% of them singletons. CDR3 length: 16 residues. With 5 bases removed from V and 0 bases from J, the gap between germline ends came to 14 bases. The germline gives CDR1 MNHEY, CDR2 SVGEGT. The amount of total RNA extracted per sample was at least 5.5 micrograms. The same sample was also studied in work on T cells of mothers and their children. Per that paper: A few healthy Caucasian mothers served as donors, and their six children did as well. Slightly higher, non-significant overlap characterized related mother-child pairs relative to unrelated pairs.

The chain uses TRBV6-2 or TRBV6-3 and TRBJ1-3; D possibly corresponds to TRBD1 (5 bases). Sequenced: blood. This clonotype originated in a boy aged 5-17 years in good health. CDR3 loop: CASSPPGHPSGNTIYF. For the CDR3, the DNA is TGTGCCAGCAGTCCCCCCGGACACCCCTCTGGAAACACCATATATTTT.